This TCR beta chain stems from a study of Graves' ophthalmopathy and Graves' hyperthyroidism. This clonotype came up many times. The CDR3 totals 14 residues. Losses at the gene ends were 7 bases for V and 5 bases for J; bases not matched to a gene: 8. CDR1 SQVTM and CDR2 ANQGSEA come from the germline V gene. RNA transcripts were the template, and TCR beta CDR3 regions were amplified from them. Second-round multiplex PCR followed a first-round RT-PCR using HTBI primers. MiXCR was run by TCRdb on the multiplex PCR reads, yielding one entry per CDR3 protein. The sample has about 660,000 distinct CDR3 sequences, about 40% seen once.

The rearrangement links TRBV29-1 to TRBJ2-5; 12 positions match TRBD2. The receptor's source is an adult man with Graves' ophthalmopathy. The sample consisted of peripheral blood. The CDR3 loop reads CSGETSGGSETQYF. In DNA, the CDR3 is TGCAGCGGGGAGACTAGCGGGGGTTCCGAGACCCAGTACTTC.